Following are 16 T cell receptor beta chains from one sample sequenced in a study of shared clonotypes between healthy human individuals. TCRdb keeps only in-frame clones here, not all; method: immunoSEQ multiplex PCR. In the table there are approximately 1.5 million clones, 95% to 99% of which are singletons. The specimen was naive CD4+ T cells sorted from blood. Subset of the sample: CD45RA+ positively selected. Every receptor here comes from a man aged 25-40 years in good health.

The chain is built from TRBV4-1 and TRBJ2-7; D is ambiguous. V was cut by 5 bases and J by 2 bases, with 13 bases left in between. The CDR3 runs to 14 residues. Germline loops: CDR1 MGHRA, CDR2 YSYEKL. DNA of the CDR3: TGCGCCAGCAGCTTCACTGACGGTACCTACGAGCAGTACTTC. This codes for CASSFTDGTYEQYF.

The chain's CDR3 is CASTGQLNTEAFF. CDR3 in DNA: TGTGCCAGTACGGGACAGTTGAACACTGAAGCTTTCTTT. The chain joins TRBV7-9 to TRBJ1-1; TRBD1 aligns across 7 bases. Germline lookup yields CDR1 SEHNR and CDR2 FQNEAQ (reference sequence). The CDR3 runs to 13 residues. Trimming took 9 bases from V and 0 from J; bases not matched to a gene: 4.

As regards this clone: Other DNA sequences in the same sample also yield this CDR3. In nucleotides, the CDR3 is TGTGCCATCAGTGAAGGGGATCAGCCCCAGCATTTT. This translates into CAISEGDQPQHF. The rearrangement joins TRBV10-3 to TRBJ1-5; tentatively, D is TRBD1 (5 bases). Germline values: CDR1 ENHRY, CDR2 SYGVKD. The CDR3 runs to 12 residues. Trimming shortened V by 3 bases and J by 5 bases, and 5 bases separated the two germline ends.

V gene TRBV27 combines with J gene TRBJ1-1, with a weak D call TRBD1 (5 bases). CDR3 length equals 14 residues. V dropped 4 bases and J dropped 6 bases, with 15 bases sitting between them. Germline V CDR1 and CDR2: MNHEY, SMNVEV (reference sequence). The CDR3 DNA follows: TGTGCCAGCAGTTCGTACCAGGGAGTGGCTGAAGCTTTCTTT. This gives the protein CASSSYQGVAEAFF.

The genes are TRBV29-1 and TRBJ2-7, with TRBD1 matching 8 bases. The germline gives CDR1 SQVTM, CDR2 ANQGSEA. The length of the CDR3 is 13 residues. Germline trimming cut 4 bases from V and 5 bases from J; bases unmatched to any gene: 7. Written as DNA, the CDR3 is TGCAGCGTTGCTGGGACAGGCTTGGACGAGCAGTACTTC. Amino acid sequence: CSVAGTGLDEQYF.

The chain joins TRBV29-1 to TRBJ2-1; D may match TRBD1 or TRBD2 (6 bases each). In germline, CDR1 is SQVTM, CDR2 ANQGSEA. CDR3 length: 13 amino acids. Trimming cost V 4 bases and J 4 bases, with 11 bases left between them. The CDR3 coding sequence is TGCAGCGTTGCCGCGGGGACATACAATGAGCAGTTCTTC. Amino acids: CSVAAGTYNEQFF.

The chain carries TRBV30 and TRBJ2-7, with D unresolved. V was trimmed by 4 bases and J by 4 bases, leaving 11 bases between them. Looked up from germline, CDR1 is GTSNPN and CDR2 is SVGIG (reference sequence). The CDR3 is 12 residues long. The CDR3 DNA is TGTGCCTGGACCGCCATAGGTTACGAGCAGTACTTC. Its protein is CAWTAIGYEQYF.

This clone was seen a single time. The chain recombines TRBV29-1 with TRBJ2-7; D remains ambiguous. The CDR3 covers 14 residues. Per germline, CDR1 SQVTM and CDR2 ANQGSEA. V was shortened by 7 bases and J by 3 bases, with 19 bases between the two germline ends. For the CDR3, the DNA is TGCAGCGCCGGGTCTCCCGGTCTCGACTACGAGCAGTACTTC. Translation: CSAGSPGLDYEQYF.

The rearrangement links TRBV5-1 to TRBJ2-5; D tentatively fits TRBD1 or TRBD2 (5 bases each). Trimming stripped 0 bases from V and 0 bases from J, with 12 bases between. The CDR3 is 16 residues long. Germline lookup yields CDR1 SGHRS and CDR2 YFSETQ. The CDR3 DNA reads TGCGCCAGCAGCTTGGAGCCGGGACGGTACCAAGAGACCCAGTACTTC. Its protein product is CASSLEPGRYQETQYF.

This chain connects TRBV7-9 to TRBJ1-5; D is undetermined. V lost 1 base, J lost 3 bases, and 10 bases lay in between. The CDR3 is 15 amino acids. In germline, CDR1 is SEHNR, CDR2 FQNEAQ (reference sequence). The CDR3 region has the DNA TGTGCCAGCAGCTTAGGCAGCCCCACCAATCAGCCCCAGCATTTT. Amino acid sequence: CASSLGSPTNQPQHF.

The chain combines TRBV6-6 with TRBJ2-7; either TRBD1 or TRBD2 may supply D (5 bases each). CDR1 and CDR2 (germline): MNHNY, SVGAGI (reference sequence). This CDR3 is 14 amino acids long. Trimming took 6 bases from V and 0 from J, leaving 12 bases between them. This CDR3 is CASRGTSSSYEQYF. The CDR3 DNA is TGTGCCAGCAGGGGGACGTCGAGCTCCTACGAGCAGTACTTC.

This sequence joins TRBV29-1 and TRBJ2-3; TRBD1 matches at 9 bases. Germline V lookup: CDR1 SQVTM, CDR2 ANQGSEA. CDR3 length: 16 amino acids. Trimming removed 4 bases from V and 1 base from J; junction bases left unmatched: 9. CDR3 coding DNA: TGCAGCGTTGTCGATACCGGGACAGGGCGCACAGATACGCAGTATTTT. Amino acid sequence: CSVVDTGTGRTDTQYF.

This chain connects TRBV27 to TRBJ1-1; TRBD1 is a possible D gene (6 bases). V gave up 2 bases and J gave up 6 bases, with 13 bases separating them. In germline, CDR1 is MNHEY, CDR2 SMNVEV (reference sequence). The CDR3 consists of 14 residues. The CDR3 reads CASSLRGVIAEAFF. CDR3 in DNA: TGTGCCAGCAGTTTAAGGGGGGTAATAGCTGAAGCTTTCTTT.

CDR3 protein: CASSLPSGGHSGANVLTF. CDR3 in DNA: TGCGCCAGCAGCTTACCCAGCGGGGGCCACTCTGGGGCCAACGTCCTGACTTTC. The chain employs TRBV5-1 and TRBJ2-6; 8 nucleotides match TRBD2. Trimming removed 2 bases from V and 0 bases from J; junction bases left unmatched: 7. CDR3 length: 18 amino acids. In germline, CDR1 is SGHRS, CDR2 YFSETQ.

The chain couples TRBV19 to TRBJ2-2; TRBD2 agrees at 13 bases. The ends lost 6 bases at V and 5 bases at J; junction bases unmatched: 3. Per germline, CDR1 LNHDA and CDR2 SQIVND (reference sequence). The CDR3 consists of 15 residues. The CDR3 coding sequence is TGTGCCAGTAGACGACTAGCGGGAGGAACCGGGGAGCTGTTTTTT. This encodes CASRRLAGGTGELFF.

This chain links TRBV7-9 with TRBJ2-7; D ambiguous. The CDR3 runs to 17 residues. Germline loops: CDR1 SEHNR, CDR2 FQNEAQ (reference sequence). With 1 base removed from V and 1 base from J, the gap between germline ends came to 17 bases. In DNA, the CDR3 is TGTGCCAGCAGCTTAGGGCTACCCAGCCGAGGATCCTACGAGCAGTACTTC. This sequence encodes CASSLGLPSRGSYEQYF.